This T cell receptor (beta chain) is drawn from a study of T cells in Graves' hyperthyroidism and ophthalmopathy. Points from the study as a whole: Prediction of ophthalmopathy progression came a median around 7.1 months pre-onset.

If no ophthalmopathy progression occurred within 18 months, Graves' hyperthyroidism was stable. This CDR3 region has 14 residues. Germline CDR1 MNHEY, CDR2 SVGEGT. The J segment lost 1 base and the V segment lost 4 bases, leaving 3 bases of the junction unmatched. This clonotype was found many times. Its antigen is still unknown. The CDR3 regions of TCR beta were amplified from RNA transcripts. HTBI primers drove first-round RT-PCR of the TCR CDR3. TCRdb reanalysed the multiplex PCR reads using MiXCR and keeps one entry per CDR3 protein. The table shows around 420,000 distinct CDR3 sequences, with approximately 14% occurring only once.

The chain has TRBV6-2 or TRBV6-3 and TRBJ1-2; 7 nucleotides match TRBD1. Sequenced: blood. The receptor comes from a woman aged 18-29 years with Graves' hyperthyroidism. The CDR3 spells CASSWDSINYGYTF. DNA for the CDR3: TGTGCCAGCAGTTGGGACAGCATTAACTATGGCTACACCTTC.